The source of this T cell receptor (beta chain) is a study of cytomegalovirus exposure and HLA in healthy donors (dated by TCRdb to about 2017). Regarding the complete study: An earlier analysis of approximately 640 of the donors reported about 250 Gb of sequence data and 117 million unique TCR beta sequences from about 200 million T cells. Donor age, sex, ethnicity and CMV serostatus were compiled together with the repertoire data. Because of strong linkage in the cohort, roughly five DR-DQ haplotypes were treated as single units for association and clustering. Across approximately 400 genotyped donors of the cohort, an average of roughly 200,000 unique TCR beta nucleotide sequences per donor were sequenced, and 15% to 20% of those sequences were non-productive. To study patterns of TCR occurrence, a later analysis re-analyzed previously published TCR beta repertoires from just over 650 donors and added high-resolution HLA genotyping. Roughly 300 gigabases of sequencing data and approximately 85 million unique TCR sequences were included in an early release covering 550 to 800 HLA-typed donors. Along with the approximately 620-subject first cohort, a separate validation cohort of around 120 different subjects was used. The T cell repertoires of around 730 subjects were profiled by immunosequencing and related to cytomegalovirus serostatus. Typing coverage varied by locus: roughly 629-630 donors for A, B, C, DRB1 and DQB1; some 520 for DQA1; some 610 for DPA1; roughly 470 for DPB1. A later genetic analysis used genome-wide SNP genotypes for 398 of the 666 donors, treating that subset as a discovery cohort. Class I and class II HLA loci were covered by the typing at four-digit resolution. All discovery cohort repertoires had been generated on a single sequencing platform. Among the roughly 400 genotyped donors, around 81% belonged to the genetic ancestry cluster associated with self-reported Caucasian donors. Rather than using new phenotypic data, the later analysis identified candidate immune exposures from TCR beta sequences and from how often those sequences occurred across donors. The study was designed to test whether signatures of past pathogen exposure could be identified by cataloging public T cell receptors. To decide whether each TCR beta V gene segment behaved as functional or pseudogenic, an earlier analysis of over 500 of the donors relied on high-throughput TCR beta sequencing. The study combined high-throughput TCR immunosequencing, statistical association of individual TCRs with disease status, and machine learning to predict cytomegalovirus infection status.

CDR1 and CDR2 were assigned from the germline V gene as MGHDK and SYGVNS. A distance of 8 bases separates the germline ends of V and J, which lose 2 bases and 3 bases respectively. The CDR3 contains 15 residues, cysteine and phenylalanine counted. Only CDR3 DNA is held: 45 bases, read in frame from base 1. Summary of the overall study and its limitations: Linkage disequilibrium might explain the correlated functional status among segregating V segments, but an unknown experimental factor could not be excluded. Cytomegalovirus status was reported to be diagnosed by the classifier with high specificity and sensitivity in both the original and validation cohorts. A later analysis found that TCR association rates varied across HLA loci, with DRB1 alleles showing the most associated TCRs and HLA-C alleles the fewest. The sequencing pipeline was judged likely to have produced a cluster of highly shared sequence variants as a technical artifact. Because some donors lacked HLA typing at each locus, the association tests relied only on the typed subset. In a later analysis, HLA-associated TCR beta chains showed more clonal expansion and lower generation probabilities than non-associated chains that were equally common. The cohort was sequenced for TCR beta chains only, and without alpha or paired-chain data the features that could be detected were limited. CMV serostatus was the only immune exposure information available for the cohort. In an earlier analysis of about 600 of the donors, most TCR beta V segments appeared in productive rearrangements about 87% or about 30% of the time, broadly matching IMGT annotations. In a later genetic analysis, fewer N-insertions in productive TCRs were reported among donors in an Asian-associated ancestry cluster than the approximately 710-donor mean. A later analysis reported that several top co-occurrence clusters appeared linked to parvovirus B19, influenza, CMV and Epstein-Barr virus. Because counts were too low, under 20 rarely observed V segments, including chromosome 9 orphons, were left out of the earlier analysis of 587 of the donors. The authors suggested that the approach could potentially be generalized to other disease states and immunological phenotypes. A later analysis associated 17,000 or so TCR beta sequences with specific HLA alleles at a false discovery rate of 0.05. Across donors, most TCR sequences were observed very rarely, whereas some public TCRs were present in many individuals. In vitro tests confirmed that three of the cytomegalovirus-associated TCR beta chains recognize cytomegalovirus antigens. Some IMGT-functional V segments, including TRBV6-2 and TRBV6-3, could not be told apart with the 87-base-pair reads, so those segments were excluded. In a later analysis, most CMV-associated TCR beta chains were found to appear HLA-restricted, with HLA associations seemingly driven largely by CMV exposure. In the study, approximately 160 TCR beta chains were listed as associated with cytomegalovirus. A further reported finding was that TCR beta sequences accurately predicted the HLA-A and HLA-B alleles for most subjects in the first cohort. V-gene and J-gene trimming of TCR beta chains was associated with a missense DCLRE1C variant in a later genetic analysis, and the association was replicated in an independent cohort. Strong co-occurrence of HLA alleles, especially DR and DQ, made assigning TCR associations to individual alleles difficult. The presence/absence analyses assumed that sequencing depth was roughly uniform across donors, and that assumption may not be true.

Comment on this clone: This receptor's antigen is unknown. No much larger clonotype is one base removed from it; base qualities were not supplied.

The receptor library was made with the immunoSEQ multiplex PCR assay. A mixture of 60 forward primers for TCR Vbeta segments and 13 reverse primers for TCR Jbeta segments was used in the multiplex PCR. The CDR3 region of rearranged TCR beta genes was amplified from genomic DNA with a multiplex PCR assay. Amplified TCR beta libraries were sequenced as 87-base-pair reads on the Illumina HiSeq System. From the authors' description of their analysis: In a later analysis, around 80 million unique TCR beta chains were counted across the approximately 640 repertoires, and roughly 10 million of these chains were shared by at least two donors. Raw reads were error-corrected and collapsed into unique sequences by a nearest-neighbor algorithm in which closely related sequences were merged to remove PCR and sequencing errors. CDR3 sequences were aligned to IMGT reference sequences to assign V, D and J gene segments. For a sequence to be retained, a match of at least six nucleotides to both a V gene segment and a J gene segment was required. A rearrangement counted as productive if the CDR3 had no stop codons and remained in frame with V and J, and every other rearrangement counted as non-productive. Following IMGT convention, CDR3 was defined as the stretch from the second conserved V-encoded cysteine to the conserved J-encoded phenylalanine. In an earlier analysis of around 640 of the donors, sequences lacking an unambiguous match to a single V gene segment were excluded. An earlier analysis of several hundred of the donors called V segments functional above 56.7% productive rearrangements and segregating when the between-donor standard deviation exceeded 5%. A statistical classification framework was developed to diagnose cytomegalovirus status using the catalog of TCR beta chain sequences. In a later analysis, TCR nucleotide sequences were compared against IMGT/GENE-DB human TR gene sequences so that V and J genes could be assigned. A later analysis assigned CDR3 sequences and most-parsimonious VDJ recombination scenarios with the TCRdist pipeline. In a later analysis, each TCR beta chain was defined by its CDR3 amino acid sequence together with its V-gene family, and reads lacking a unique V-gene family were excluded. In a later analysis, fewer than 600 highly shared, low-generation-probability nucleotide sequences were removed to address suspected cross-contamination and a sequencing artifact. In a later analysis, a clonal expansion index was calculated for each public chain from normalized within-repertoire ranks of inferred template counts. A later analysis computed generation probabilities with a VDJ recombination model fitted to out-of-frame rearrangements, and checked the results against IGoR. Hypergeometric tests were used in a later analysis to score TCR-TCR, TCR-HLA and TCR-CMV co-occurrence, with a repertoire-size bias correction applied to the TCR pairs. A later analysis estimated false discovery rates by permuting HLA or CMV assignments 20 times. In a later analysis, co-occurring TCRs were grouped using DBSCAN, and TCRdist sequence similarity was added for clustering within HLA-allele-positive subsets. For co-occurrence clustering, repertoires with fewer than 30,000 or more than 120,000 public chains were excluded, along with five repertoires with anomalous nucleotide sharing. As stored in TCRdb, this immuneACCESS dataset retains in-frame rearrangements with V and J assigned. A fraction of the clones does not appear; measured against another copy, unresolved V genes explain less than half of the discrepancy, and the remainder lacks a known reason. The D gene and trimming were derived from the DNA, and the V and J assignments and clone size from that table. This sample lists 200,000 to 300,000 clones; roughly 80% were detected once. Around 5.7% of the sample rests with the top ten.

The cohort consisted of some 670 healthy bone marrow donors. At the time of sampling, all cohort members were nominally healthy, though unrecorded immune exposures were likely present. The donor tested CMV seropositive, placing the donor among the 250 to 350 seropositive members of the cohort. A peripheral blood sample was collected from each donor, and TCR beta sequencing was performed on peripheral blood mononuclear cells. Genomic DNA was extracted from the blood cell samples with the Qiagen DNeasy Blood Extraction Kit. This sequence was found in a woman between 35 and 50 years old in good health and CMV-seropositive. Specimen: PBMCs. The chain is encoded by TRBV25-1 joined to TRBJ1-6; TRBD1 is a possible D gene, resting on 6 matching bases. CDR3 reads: CASSEQGLYNSPLHF. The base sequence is TGTGCCAGCAGTGAACAGGGGCTCTATAATTCACCCCTCCACTTT.